This T cell receptor beta chain emerged from a study of blood T cell repertoires in COVID-19. Study context: In each case, the material was cDNA or gDNA derived from T cells, B-cell-depleted T cells, or PBMCs.

Participants were aged about 18 to 100 years from approximately 24 US areas. TCRdb keeps only in-frame clones here, not all; method: immunoSEQ multiplex PCR. In the table there are 200,000 or so clones, about 85% of which are singletons. This TCR was sampled from a woman aged 30 to 39 who had recovered from COVID-19. Specimen: PBMCs or T cells enriched from blood (not recorded which).

CDR3 loop: CASSPGINYGYTF. DNA of the CDR3: TGTGCCAGCAGCCCAGGGATTAACTATGGCTACACCTTC. V usage is TRBV7-9 and J usage is TRBJ1-2, with D possibly being TRBD1 (5 bases). This CDR3 spans 13 amino acids. Germline values: CDR1 SEHNR, CDR2 FQNEAQ (reference sequence). V lost 5 bases to trimming and J lost 1 base, with 8 bases between them.